This TCR beta chain came from a study of regulatory T cells in long-lasting Graves disease. Study as a whole: Persistence in Graves' disease denoted antithyroid drug use beyond 5 years alongside positive TSH receptor antibodies. Whole-study results and caveats: For persistent Graves' patients, TCR diversity was lower than for newly diagnosed ones.

Relying on iRepertoire HTBI primers and Arm-PCR of CDR3 regions, the team built TCR beta libraries. Authors' analysis steps: Analysis of the samples identified roughly 62 TRBV and around 15 TRBJ segments. TCRdb redid the calling of the multiplex PCR reads with MiXCR, one entry per CDR3 protein. These V and J calls derive from TCRdb rather than the authors' analysis. The data contain about 460,000 distinct CDR3 sequences, about 20% of them seen just once; the ten biggest clones take up around 13%. The CDR3 consists of 14 residues. Germline loops: CDR1 SGHAT, CDR2 FQNNGV. Trimming shortened V by 5 bases and J by 1 base, and 10 bases separated the two germline ends. This clonotype was recorded at least ten times. The antigen is not known. Time point of the sample: persistent/refractory GD, antithyroid drugs over 5 years with positive TRAb. With RNA extracted from PBMCs as input, the TCR library was made.

V usage is TRBV11-2 and J usage is TRBJ2-3, with D unresolved. The clonotype originates from a female donor with Graves disease. The sample was peripheral blood mononuclear cells (PBMCs), taken when the disease was refractory, from a patient treated with antithyroid drugs. DNA for the CDR3: TGTGCCAGCAGCCCGGCCGGGCGCACAGATACGCAGTATTTT. This gives the protein CASSPAGRTDTQYF.